The TCR beta chain under discussion was sequenced for a study of T cells in Graves' hyperthyroidism and ophthalmopathy. As for the study in general: Once the initial diagnosis was made, peripheral blood was obtained before any treatment.

Between the trimmed V and J ends, which lost 4 bases and 3 bases, there was a span of 13 bases. Germline CDR1 and CDR2: LNHDA and SQIVND (reference sequence). There are 15 residues in the CDR3. Exclusion followed for patients with uncontrolled infection, other autoimmune disease, pregnancy or lactation. Researchers amplified the TCR beta CDR3 regions from RNA transcripts. The HTBI primer set was used in a first-round RT-PCR of the TCR CDR3. TCRdb redid the calling of the multiplex PCR reads with MiXCR, one entry per CDR3 protein. Of about 290,000 distinct CDR3 sequences listed, 13% are singletons. The material sequenced was blood. The rearrangement links TRBV19 to TRBJ1-5; D gene unclear. The receptor was isolated from a woman in her twenties or thirties with Graves' hyperthyroidism that later progressed to Graves' ophthalmopathy. The DNA of the CDR3 is TGTGCCAGTAGTACAGAACAGCTTACCAATCAGCCCCAGCATTTT. Its translation is CASSTEQLTNQPQHF. Full variable domain (outside the CDR3, taken from reference TRBV19 and TRBJ1-5): DGGITQSPKYLFRKEGQNVTLSCEQNLNHDAMYWYRQDPGQGLRLIYYSQIVNDFQKGDIAEGYSVSREKKESFPLTVTSAQKNPTAFYLCASSTEQLTNQPQHFGDGTRLSIL.